This T cell receptor (beta chain) was captured in a study of OX40 agonist ivuxolimab in advanced cancers. As regards this clone: The antigen is not known.

General observations from the study: Expanded clones were, on average, more numerous among CD8+ T cells than CD4+.

Germline V lookup: CDR1 MNHNY, CDR2 SVGAGI (reference sequence). The CDR3 spans 14 residues. The V and J ends lost 7 bases and 8 bases, in that order; junction bases with no gene match: 10. Profiled with immunoSEQ multiplex PCR; TCRdb holds only in-frame clones, not every one. The profile shows some 19,000 clones, approximately 77% of them singletons. The chain recombines TRBV6-6 with TRBJ2-1; 8 bases match TRBD2. Sequenced material: CD4+ or CD8+ T cells sorted from blood, taken in a trial of the OX40 agonist ivuxolimab. This receptor was identified in an adult with an advanced solid tumor such as melanoma, head and neck, liver or kidney cancer. The CDR3 bases are TGTGCCAGCACCGGACTAGCCAACTCCGATGAGCAGTTCTTC. It encodes CASTGLANSDEQFF.